This T cell receptor beta chain stems from a study of cytomegalovirus exposure and HLA in healthy donors. Study-wide points: It was found in a later analysis that first-cohort TCR clusters tended to co-occur in the 90 to 150 validation repertoires. Most TCR sequences were rare, but some public TCRs occurred in many donors.

The CDR3 is 13 residues long. Trimming removed 4 bases at V and 4 bases at J, with 10 bases between. CDR1 and CDR2 from the germline V gene are SGHVS and FQNEAQ. In this sample, this clone turned up once. Its antigen is not identified. Assay: immunoSEQ multiplex PCR; the TCRdb copy retains only in-frame clones and omits some. The sample lists a few hundred thousand clones, approximately 90% occurring once. The donors were part of the roughly 130-subject validation cohort, which stood apart from the approximately 640-subject first cohort. Sequencing was done on a sample of PBMCs. This clonotype originated in a woman under 30 in good health and CMV-seronegative. The chain uses TRBV7-8 and TRBJ1-2, with D possibly matching TRBD1 (6 bases). The CDR3 DNA reads as TGTGCCAGCAGCTACGACAGGAGCTATGGCTACACCTTC. Encoded protein: CASSYDRSYGYTF.